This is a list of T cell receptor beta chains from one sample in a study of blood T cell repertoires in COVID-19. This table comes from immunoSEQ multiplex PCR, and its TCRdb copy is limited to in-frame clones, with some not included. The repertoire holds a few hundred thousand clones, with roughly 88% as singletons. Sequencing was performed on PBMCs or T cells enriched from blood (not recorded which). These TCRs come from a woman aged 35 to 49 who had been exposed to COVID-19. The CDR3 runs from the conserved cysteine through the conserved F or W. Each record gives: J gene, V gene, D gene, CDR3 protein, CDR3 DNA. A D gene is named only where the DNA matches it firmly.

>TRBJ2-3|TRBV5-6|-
CASSLDTTDTQYF
TGTGCCAGCAGCTTAGACACCACAGATACGCAGTATTTT
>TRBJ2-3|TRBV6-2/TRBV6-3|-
CASSSDFLVTDTQYF
TGTGCCAGCAGTTCCGACTTTTTAGTAACAGATACGCAGTATTTT
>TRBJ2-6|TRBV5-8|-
CASSFSGGTGANVLTF
TGTGCCAGCAGCTTTTCAGGAGGGACCGGGGCCAACGTCCTGACTTTC
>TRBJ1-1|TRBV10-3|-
CASQENTEAFF
TGTGCCTCACAGGAGAACACTGAAGCTTTCTTT
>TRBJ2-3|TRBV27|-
CASSFAVAVGTDTQYF
TGTGCCAGCAGTTTCGCTGTGGCAGTTGGCACAGATACGCAGTATTTT
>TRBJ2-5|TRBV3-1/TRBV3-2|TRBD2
CASSRGSGGLVETQYF
TGTGCCAGCAGCCGCGGTAGCGGGGGATTAGTAGAGACCCAGTACTTC
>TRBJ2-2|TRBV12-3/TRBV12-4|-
CASSSRSELFF
TGTGCCAGCAGTTCGCGGTCGGAGCTGTTTTTT
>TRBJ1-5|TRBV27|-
CASSGQNSNQPQHF
TGTGCCAGCAGTGGGCAAAATAGCAATCAGCCCCAGCATTTT
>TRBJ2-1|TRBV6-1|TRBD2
CASSEGVGLAVISYNEQFF
TGTGCCAGCAGTGAAGGGGTGGGACTAGCGGTTATCTCCTACAATGAGCAGTTCTTC
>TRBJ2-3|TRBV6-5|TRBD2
CASTARGASDTQYF
TGTGCCAGCACTGCGCGGGGGGCTTCAGATACGCAGTATTTT
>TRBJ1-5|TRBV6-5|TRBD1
CASRGGTGGQPQHF
TGTGCCAGCAGAGGAGGGACAGGAGGCCAGCCCCAGCATTTT
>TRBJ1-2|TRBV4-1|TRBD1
CASSQATGGLLGRAGYTF
TGCGCCAGCAGCCAGGCCACAGGGGGGCTTCTAGGTAGGGCGGGCTACACCTTC